The 25 T cell receptor beta chains listed next were all sequenced from one sample in a study of a mutant IDH1 vaccine in newly diagnosed glioma. Documented time point: week 11, during vaccination. With topical imiquimod, each dose of the vaccine consisted of 300 ug of mutant IDH1 20-mer peptide. Using immunoSEQ multiplex PCR, the repertoire was profiled, and TCRdb retains in-frame clones only, with some absent. Among about 21,000 clones listed, about nine tenths were seen once. No cognate antigen is known for these TCRs. The sequences come from PBMCs, collected from a glioma patient whose treatment included an IDH1 peptide vaccine. The source is a woman aged 35 to 49 with glioma.

This chain joins TRBV4-2 and TRBJ2-7; 8 nucleotides line up with TRBD1. CDR1 and CDR2 from the germline V gene are LGHNA and YNFKEQ. The CDR3 has 15 residues. The trim removed 2 bases at V and 7 bases at J, leaving 10 bases unmatched. DNA of the CDR3: TGTGCCAGCAGCCAAACTGGGACAGGAGCCCTGGAGCAGTACTTC. Residues: CASSQTGTGALEQYF.

V usage is TRBV5-1 and J usage is TRBJ2-7; 13 positions match TRBD2. V shed 4 bases, J shed 5 bases, and the junction held 6 bases outside the gene matches. Germline V gives CDR1 SGHRS, CDR2 YFSETQ. This CDR3 has 15 amino acids. The CDR3 DNA reads as TGCGCCAGCAGCCCCGGACTAGCGGGAGTTCACGAGCAGTACTTC. Translating it yields CASSPGLAGVHEQYF.

The V and J genes are TRBV4-1 and TRBJ2-3, with 8 bases lining up with TRBD2. V trimming: 1 base; J trimming: 5 bases; junction bases outside the gene matches: 8. The CDR3 is made up of 16 amino acids. Germline V gives CDR1 MGHRA, CDR2 YSYEKL. The CDR3, as DNA: TGCGCCAGCAGCCAAGTTGGCCCGGGGGGGGGAGATACGCAGTATTTT. Protein product: CASSQVGPGGGDTQYF.

This clone has a single count. The chain uses TRBV14 and TRBJ1-2; no definite D call. Germline V lookup: CDR1 SGHDN, CDR2 FVKESK. Trimming shortened V by 1 base and J by 5 bases, and 11 bases separated the two germline ends. This CDR3 spans 14 amino acids. The CDR3 bases are TGTGCCAGCAGCCAAGGGCAAGGATGGTATGGCTACACCTTC. Encoded protein: CASSQGQGWYGYTF.

This chain links TRBV2 with TRBJ2-2; 12 positions match TRBD2. Trimming took 7 bases from V and 4 from J; bases not matched to a gene: 7. CDR3 size: 16 residues. Germline V gene sequence: CDR1 SNHLY, CDR2 FYNNEI. The CDR3 bases are TGTGCCAGCACTAGCGGGGGGGCCGTCGGCACCGGGGAGCTGTTTTTT. Its translation is CASTSGGAVGTGELFF. Complete variable domain (other parts from reference TRBV2 and TRBJ2-2): EPEVTQTPSHQVTQMGQEVILRCVPISNHLYFYWYRQILGQKVEFLVSFYNNEISEKSEIFDDQFSVERPDGSNFTLKIRSTKLEDSAMYFCASTSGGAVGTGELFFGEGSRLTVL.

This chain's CDR3 is CASSPSGTGGPNEKLFF. DNA of the CDR3: TGCGCCAGCAGCCCATCCGGTACAGGGGGACCTAATGAAAAACTGTTTTTT. J is TRBJ1-4 and V is TRBV4-1; 8 bases line up with TRBD1. Trimming took 4 bases from V and 3 from J; bases not matched to a gene: 10. Germline V gene sequence: CDR1 MGHRA, CDR2 YSYEKL. The CDR3 sequence is 17 residues long.

The rearrangement joins TRBV2 to TRBJ2-5; 7 nucleotides align to TRBD2. With V trimmed by 7 bases and J by 3 bases, 8 bases remained unmatched. Per the germline V gene, CDR1 is SNHLY and CDR2 is FYNNEI. This CDR3 comprises 14 residues. CDR3 nucleotides: TGTGCCAGCAAGGGAGGGTCGCCTAAAGAGACCCAGTACTTC. Translation gives CASKGGSPKETQYF.

The chain carries TRBV20-1 and TRBJ2-3, with unresolved D. The CDR3 extends over 11 amino acids. V dropped 6 bases and J dropped 2 bases, with 6 bases sitting between them. The germline V gene has CDR1 DFQATT and CDR2 SNEGSKA (reference sequence). CDR3 sequence: CSAEITDTQYF. CDR3 sequence (DNA): TGCAGTGCGGAGATCACAGATACGCAGTATTTT.

V is TRBV4-1 and J is TRBJ1-5; D possibly corresponds to TRBD1 (5 bases). In germline, CDR1 is MGHRA, CDR2 YSYEKL. Trimming pared 0 bases from V and 7 bases from J, leaving 13 bases between. The CDR3 runs to 15 residues. The CDR3 spells CASSQDPRGSQPQHF. The CDR3 nucleotides read TGCGCCAGCAGCCAAGATCCTAGGGGTTCGCAGCCCCAGCATTTT.

This sequence joins TRBV29-1 and TRBJ2-7; no clear D. Between the trimmed V and J ends, which lost 4 bases and 3 bases, there was a span of 10 bases. Looked up from germline, CDR1 is SQVTM and CDR2 is ANQGSEA. The CDR3 covers 12 residues. The CDR3 here is CSVAERRYEQYF. DNA for the CDR3: TGCAGCGTTGCTGAACGGCGCTACGAGCAGTACTTC.

V is TRBV5-1 and J is TRBJ2-7; D may be TRBD1 or TRBD2 (5 bases each). The V gene's germline CDR1 is SGHRS and CDR2 YFSETQ. This CDR3 has 15 residues. V dropped 3 bases and J dropped 0 bases, with 13 bases sitting between them. The CDR3 spells CASSSGSGASYEQYF. The DNA for the CDR3 is TGCGCCAGCAGCTCCGGCTCCGGGGCCTCCTACGAGCAGTACTTC.

The rearrangement joins TRBV7-6 to TRBJ2-7, with D perhaps given as TRBD1 or TRBD2 (5 bases each). V was shortened by 5 bases and J by 4 bases, with 21 bases between the two germline ends. Germline V gene data show CDR1 as SGHVS and CDR2 as FNYEAQ. This CDR3 spans 16 amino acids. CDR3 amino acids: CASSPAGAGTTYEQYF. DNA of the CDR3: TGTGCCAGCAGCCCCGCCGGGGCAGGGACGACGTACGAGCAGTACTTC.

This clone was observed a single time. The genes are TRBV27 and TRBJ1-1; TRBD1 might be the D (6 bases). CDR3 size: 13 residues. The germline V gene has CDR1 MNHEY and CDR2 SMNVEV (reference sequence). Deletions cut 6 bases from V and 4 bases from J, with 12 bases between. The CDR3 spells CASRKTGSTEAFF. CDR3 nucleotide sequence: TGTGCCAGCAGGAAAACAGGGAGCACTGAAGCTTTCTTT.

V and J are TRBV7-3 and TRBJ1-1; TRBD1 is a possible D gene (5 bases). CDR1 is SGHTA, CDR2 FQGTGA, per germline. V dropped 0 bases and J dropped 4 bases, with 6 bases sitting between them. This CDR3 has 13 amino acids. CDR3 bases: TGTGCCAGCAGCTTAACCGGGGGCACTGAAGCTTTCTTT. As protein: CASSLTGGTEAFF.

The chain is built from TRBV25-1 and TRBJ2-5; D not resolved. CDR1 is MGHDK and CDR2 is SYGVNS in the germline V gene. The length of the CDR3 is 16 residues. Trimming stripped 2 bases from V and 0 bases from J, with 13 bases between. As DNA, the CDR3 is TGTGCCAGCAGTGAAATAGTGTCCGTGTACCAAGAGACCCAGTACTTC. Translated, it gives CASSEIVSVYQETQYF.

The genes are TRBV6-5 and TRBJ1-6, with a tentative D call TRBD1 (6 bases). V lost 2 bases and J 9 bases, leaving 14 bases between the germline ends. The CDR3 has 15 amino acids. CDR1 and CDR2 (germline): MNHEY, SVGAGI. CDR3 bases: TGTGCCAGCAGTTACAACAGGGAATTCTCTTCACCCCTCCACTTT. Translated: CASSYNREFSSPLHF.

This clone was observed once. This chain connects TRBV6-6 to TRBJ1-2; D unresolved. The CDR3 runs 14 residues. V dropped 5 bases and J dropped 3 bases, with 13 bases sitting between them. Germline CDR1 and CDR2: MNHNY and SVGAGI (reference sequence). CDR3 DNA sequence: TGTGCCAGCAGTCCCCCAGGACCCTACTATGGCTACACCTTC. It translates to CASSPPGPYYGYTF.

This chain uses TRBV5-1 with TRBJ1-5; D might be TRBD1 (5 bases). Germline V gene sequence: CDR1 SGHRS, CDR2 YFSETQ. The CDR3 runs to 14 residues. Trimming shortened V by 4 bases and J by 10 bases, and 18 bases separated the two germline ends. CDR3 sequence: CASSPGLQGHPQHF. CDR3 coding DNA: TGCGCCAGCAGCCCCGGGCTTCAGGGCCACCCCCAGCATTTT. The whole variable domain, remainder taken from reference TRBV5-1 and TRBJ1-5, is KAGVTQTPRYLIKTRGQQVTLSCSPISGHRSVSWYQQTPGQGLQFLFEYFSETQRNKGNFPGRFSGRQFSNSRSEMNVSTLELGDSALYLCASSPGLQGHPQHFGDGTRLSIL.

This clone was picked up one time. V and J are TRBV6-5 and TRBJ2-1; 9 positions match TRBD2. The CDR3 extends over 16 amino acids. V shed 1 base, J shed 6 bases, and the junction held 7 bases outside the gene matches. CDR1 MNHEY and CDR2 SVGAGI come from the germline V gene. Here the CDR3 reads CASSYLIGTSLNEQFF. The DNA of the CDR3 is TGTGCCAGCAGTTACTTAATCGGGACTAGCCTCAATGAGCAGTTCTTC.

J is TRBJ2-7 and V is TRBV4-1; 11 nucleotides line up with TRBD2. V dropped 3 bases and J dropped 7; count of bases not matched to a gene: 14. Looked up from germline, CDR1 is MGHRA and CDR2 is YSYEKL. The CDR3 has 17 amino acids. The CDR3, as DNA: TGCGCCAGCAGCCAGGGGTATAGCGGGAGGGCTGTTGGGGAGCAGTACTTC. As protein: CASSQGYSGRAVGEQYF.

This chain connects TRBV6-1 to TRBJ1-4; D gene ambiguous. The ends were cut back, 3 bases at V and 7 bases at J, with 18 bases in the middle. Germline loops: CDR1 MNHNS, CDR2 SASEGT. The CDR3 runs to 16 residues. CDR3 sequence: CASSDTSGPASEKLFF. CDR3 nucleotide sequence: TGTGCCAGCAGTGACACTTCCGGGCCCGCCAGTGAAAAACTGTTTTTT.

V gene TRBV19 combines with J gene TRBJ1-2, with a possible D match to TRBD1 (6 bases). Germline loops: CDR1 LNHDA, CDR2 SQIVND (reference sequence). V lost 5 bases and J lost 4, with 17 bases in between. The CDR3 extends over 15 amino acids. Written as DNA, the CDR3 is TGTGCCAGTAGTGCCGACAGGACTTCCTTCTATGGCTACACCTTC. The encoded protein is CASSADRTSFYGYTF.

The gene calls are TRBV5-1 and TRBJ1-1, with D maybe TRBD1 (6 bases). With 0 bases removed from V and 5 bases from J, the gap between germline ends came to 14 bases. The V gene's germline CDR1 is SGHRS and CDR2 YFSETQ. The CDR3 is 15 residues long. The CDR3: CASSLALRGLTEAFF. The CDR3 DNA follows: TGCGCCAGCAGCTTGGCCCTCAGGGGACTAACTGAAGCTTTCTTT.

CDR3 region: CSVPHGPRGYTF. Here the CDR3 DNA reads TGCAGCGTTCCCCACGGTCCGCGTGGCTACACCTTC. The chain combines TRBV29-1 with TRBJ1-2; no reliable D call. The length of the CDR3 is 12 residues. The ends were cut back, 5 bases at V and 7 bases at J, with 14 bases in the middle. In germline, CDR1 is SQVTM, CDR2 ANQGSEA.

This clone was counted between two and nine times. The chain couples TRBV2 to TRBJ1-5; perhaps TRBD1 as D (6 bases). CDR1 SNHLY and CDR2 FYNNEI come from the germline V gene. Trimming took off 6 bases at V and 15 bases at J, with 21 bases between the two ends. This CDR3 has 13 amino acids. The CDR3 is CASRGDQGPIRHF. In DNA form, the CDR3 reads TGTGCCAGCAGGGGGGATCAGGGGCCGATAAGGCATTTT.